Shown below are 18 T cell receptor beta chains from a single sample sequenced in a study of response to subunit inactivated influenza vaccine. From the RT-PCR reads, TCRdb called clonotypes with MiXCR, one entry per CDR3 protein. This table holds roughly 700,000 distinct CDR3 sequences, approximately 13% found once. The sample was PBMCs from blood, taken approximately 15 days before vaccination. All receptors derive from a middle-aged man who received an inactivated influenza vaccine.

This clonotype was detected a few times. This sequence joins TRBV15 and TRBJ1-6; the D is unclear. Germline values: CDR1 LNHNV, CDR2 YYDKDF (reference sequence). The CDR3 consists of 14 residues. The V gene lost 8 bases and the J gene lost 6 bases, with 14 bases spanning the gap. The CDR3 sequence: CATSDRRSNSPLHF. CDR3 DNA sequence: TGTGCCACCTCCGACCGGAGGTCTAATTCACCCCTCCACTTT.

This clonotype was observed a few times. The CDR3: CASTMTGGSEKLFF. The CDR3 coding sequence is TGTGCCAGCACGATGACAGGGGGCAGTGAAAAACTGTTTTTT. The chain combines TRBV12-3 or TRBV12-4 with TRBJ1-4; TRBD1 aligns across 10 bases. CDR3 length: 14 amino acids. Trimming removed 7 bases from V and 7 bases from J; junction bases left unmatched: 6.

This chain links TRBV4-2 with TRBJ2-7, with D perhaps TRBD2 (6 bases). The CDR3 extends over 15 amino acids. Germline values: CDR1 LGHNA, CDR2 YNFKEQ. V was shortened by 0 bases and J by 5 bases, with 14 bases between the two germline ends. The CDR3 here is CASSQDQLARNEQYF. CDR3 coding DNA: TGTGCCAGCAGCCAAGATCAGCTAGCGAGAAACGAGCAGTACTTC.

The table lists this clonotype with a few counts. The chain recombines TRBV24-1 with TRBJ2-5, with 7 bases fitting TRBD1. The CDR3 extends over 14 amino acids. V shed 4 bases, J shed 2 bases, and the junction held 3 bases outside the gene matches. The germline V gene has CDR1 KGHDR and CDR2 SFDVKD. For the CDR3, the DNA is TGTGCCACCAGTGACCCGACAGGGCAAGAGACCCAGTACTTC. This sequence encodes CATSDPTGQETQYF.

This clonotype was observed a few times. The J gene is TRBJ1-3, the V gene TRBV5-1; 7 nucleotides line up with TRBD1. J was trimmed by 11 bases and V by 4 bases; bases with no gene match: 12. The germline gives CDR1 SGHRS, CDR2 YFSETQ. The CDR3 is 14 residues long. The CDR3 spells CASSIGTASVPIYF. DNA for the CDR3: TGCGCCAGCAGCATAGGGACAGCCTCGGTCCCCATATATTTT.

There are many counts of this clonotype. The chain combines TRBV29-1 with TRBJ2-7; 10 bases map to TRBD2. Germline CDR1 reads SQVTM; CDR2 reads ANQGSEA. Losses at the gene ends were 1 base for V and 0 bases for J; bases not matched to a gene: 0. The CDR3 is 14 amino acids. In DNA, the CDR3 is TGCAGCGTTGAAGCTAGCGGGAGCTCCTACGAGCAGTACTTC. This sequence encodes CSVEASGSSYEQYF.

The gene calls are TRBV6-1 and TRBJ2-3; 7 bases line up with TRBD2. The length of the CDR3 is 17 residues. CDR1 is MNHNS, CDR2 SASEGT, per germline. Trimming took 6 bases from V and 3 from J; bases not matched to a gene: 15. The CDR3 sequence is CASRGLTGGWWTDTQYF. The CDR3 coding sequence is TGTGCCAGCAGAGGACTGACGGGAGGCTGGTGGACAGATACGCAGTATTTT.

Many counts were recorded for this clonotype. The V and J genes are TRBV28 and TRBJ1-5; D is ambiguous. Germline-derived CDR1 and CDR2 are MDHEN and SYDVKM. V lost 4 bases, J lost 15 bases, and 19 bases lay in between. The CDR3 length is 13 residues. The CDR3 DNA reads TGTGCCAGCAGTTCTGACGACATCGGCAAACGGCATTTT. This sequence encodes CASSSDDIGKRHF.

The table lists this clonotype with many counts. The chain combines TRBV12-3 or TRBV12-4 with TRBJ2-3; D possibly corresponds to TRBD2 (5 bases). The V and J ends lost 5 bases and 4 bases respectively, with 16 bases between them. The CDR3 runs 15 residues. The CDR3 nucleotides are TGTGCCAGCAGTCCCCGGCGAGGAGGATCAGATACGCAGTATTTT. Translating it yields CASSPRRGGSDTQYF.

This clonotype was picked up many times. This chain links TRBV4-3 with TRBJ1-6; D gene ambiguous. CDR1 is LGHNA and CDR2 is YSLEER in the germline V gene. The CDR3 is made up of 16 amino acids. V was clipped by 1 base and J by 7 bases, with 14 bases between them. The CDR3 DNA reads as TGCGCCAGCAGCCAAGTCCCCCTCCCGGGGAATTCACCCCTCCACTTT. Translated, it gives CASSQVPLPGNSPLHF.

This clonotype showed up just a few times. The chain uses TRBV29-1 and TRBJ2-2; TRBD1 matches at 8 bases. The CDR3 totals 14 residues. After removal of 2 bases from V and 6 bases from J, the junction contained 5 bases not matched to a gene. CDR1 and CDR2 (germline): SQVTM, ANQGSEA. The CDR3 DNA reads TGCAGCGTTGAAACGGACAGGGCATCCGGGGAGCTGTTTTTT. This sequence encodes CSVETDRASGELFF.

This clonotype occurred a few times. J is TRBJ2-6 and V is TRBV6-1, with TRBD2 as a possible D gene (6 bases). CDR1 and CDR2 from the germline V gene are MNHNS and SASEGT. Deletions cut 5 bases from V and 5 bases from J, with 16 bases between. The CDR3 runs 16 residues. The DNA of the CDR3 is TGTGCCAGCAGTAGGAGCGGGCGGAGCTGGGCCAACGTCCTGACTTTC. It specifies CASSRSGRSWANVLTF.

This clonotype was observed at least ten times. The chain combines TRBV29-1 with TRBJ2-2; 8 nucleotides align to TRBD2. The V gene end was trimmed by 1 base and the J gene end by 2 bases; junction bases not matched to a gene: 3. The CDR3 has 15 residues. In germline, CDR1 is SQVTM, CDR2 ANQGSEA. CDR3 amino acids: CSVEGLAGNTGELFF. CDR3 sequence (DNA): TGCAGCGTTGAAGGGCTAGCGGGCAACACCGGGGAGCTGTTTTTT.

This clonotype was seen a handful of times. The CDR3 region has the DNA TGTGCCAGCAGCCAAGCCCCCTGGACTTTCTTT. Translated, it gives CASSQAPWTFF. The chain uses TRBV4-2 and TRBJ1-1; D gene ambiguous. The CDR3 consists of 11 residues. With 1 base removed from V and 12 bases from J, the gap between germline ends came to 9 bases. The germline CDR1 and CDR2 sequences are LGHNA and YNFKEQ.

This sequence joins TRBV12-3 or TRBV12-4 and TRBJ2-3, with 15 bases fitting TRBD2. The length of the CDR3 is 18 residues. V shed 11 bases and J 4 bases; nucleotides not matched to a gene: 16. Here the CDR3 DNA reads TGTGCCTTCAGTCCACACTCCGGGACTAGCGGGGGGTCAGATACGCAGTATTTT. Translating it yields CAFSPHSGTSGGSDTQYF.

V is TRBV6-2 or TRBV6-3 and J is TRBJ1-2; weak D call: TRBD1 (5 bases). Germline CDR1 is MNHEY and CDR2 is SVGEGT. Trimming took off 2 bases at V and 5 bases at J, with 12 bases between the two ends. There are 14 residues in the CDR3. The CDR3 sequence is CASSYGAGAYGYTF. The CDR3 coding sequence is TGTGCCAGCAGTTACGGGGCAGGCGCATATGGCTACACCTTC.

This clonotype was counted ten times or more. This chain uses TRBV12-3 or TRBV12-4 with TRBJ2-1; D may be TRBD2 (5 bases). This CDR3 has 15 residues. Trimming stripped 6 bases from V and 2 bases from J, with 14 bases between. The CDR3 is CASSLSGPTYNEQFF. As DNA, the CDR3 is TGTGCCAGCAGCTTGAGCGGACCAACCTACAATGAGCAGTTCTTC.

The rearrangement joins TRBV12-3 or TRBV12-4 to TRBJ2-7, with 10 nucleotides matching TRBD2. CDR3 length: 14 amino acids. The V and J ends lost 7 bases and 3 bases, in that order; junction bases with no gene match: 6. In DNA form, the CDR3 reads TGTGCCAGCACCATAGCGGGAGGTTTCTACGAGCAGTACTTC. This sequence encodes CASTIAGGFYEQYF.